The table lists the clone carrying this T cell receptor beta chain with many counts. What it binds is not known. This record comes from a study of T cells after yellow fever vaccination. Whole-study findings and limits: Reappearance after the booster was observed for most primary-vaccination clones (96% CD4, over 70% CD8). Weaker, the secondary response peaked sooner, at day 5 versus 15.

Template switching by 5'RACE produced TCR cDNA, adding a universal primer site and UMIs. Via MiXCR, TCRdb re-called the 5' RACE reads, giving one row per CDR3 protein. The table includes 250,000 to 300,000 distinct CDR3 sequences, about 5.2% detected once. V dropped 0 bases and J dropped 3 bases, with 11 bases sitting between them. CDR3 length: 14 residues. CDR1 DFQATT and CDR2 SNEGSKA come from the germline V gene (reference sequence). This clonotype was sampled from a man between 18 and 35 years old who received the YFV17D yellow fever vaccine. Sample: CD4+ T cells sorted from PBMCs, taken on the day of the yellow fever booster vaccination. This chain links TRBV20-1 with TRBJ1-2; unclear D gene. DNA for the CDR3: TGCAGTGCTAGAGATATCGGGGTGGACTATGGCTACACCTTC. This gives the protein CSARDIGVDYGYTF.